The 3 T cell receptor beta chains below all came from one sample that was sequenced in a study of blood T cell repertoires in COVID-19. Profiled with immunoSEQ multiplex PCR; TCRdb holds only in-frame clones, not every one. The profile covers some 43,000 clones, with about 90% appearing a single time and approximately 4.7% taken by the ten largest. Sequenced sample: peripheral blood. The source is a human donor in a cohort sampled during active COVID-19.

This chain links TRBV24-1 with TRBJ2-1; a possible D gene is TRBD1 (5 bases). The CDR3 is 14 amino acids. Germline CDR1 and CDR2: KGHDR and SFDVKD. V was trimmed by 7 bases and J by 1 base, leaving 10 bases between them. CDR3: CATSPPGSYNEQFF. In nucleotides, the CDR3 is TGTGCCACCAGCCCACCAGGGTCCTACAATGAGCAGTTCTTC.

The chain uses TRBV28 and TRBJ1-1, with a weak D call TRBD1 (6 bases). The V and J ends lost 5 bases and 1 base respectively, with 14 bases between them. The V gene's germline CDR1 is MDHEN and CDR2 SYDVKM. The CDR3 loop spans 15 amino acids. CDR3 sequence (DNA): TGTGCCAGCAGTAGACCGGGACATTCGAACACTGAAGCTTTCTTT. It codes for CASSRPGHSNTEAFF.

The chain links TRBV3-1 (or the pseudogene TRBV3-2) to TRBJ2-7; D perhaps matches TRBD2 (5 bases). This CDR3 contains 15 residues. V gave up 4 bases and J gave up 6 bases, with 19 bases separating them. The germline CDR1 and CDR2 sequences are LGHDT and YNNKEL (reference sequence). The CDR3 loop is CASSLVLNPEGEQYF. The CDR3 DNA reads TGTGCCAGCAGCCTTGTTCTCAATCCCGAGGGCGAGCAGTACTTC.